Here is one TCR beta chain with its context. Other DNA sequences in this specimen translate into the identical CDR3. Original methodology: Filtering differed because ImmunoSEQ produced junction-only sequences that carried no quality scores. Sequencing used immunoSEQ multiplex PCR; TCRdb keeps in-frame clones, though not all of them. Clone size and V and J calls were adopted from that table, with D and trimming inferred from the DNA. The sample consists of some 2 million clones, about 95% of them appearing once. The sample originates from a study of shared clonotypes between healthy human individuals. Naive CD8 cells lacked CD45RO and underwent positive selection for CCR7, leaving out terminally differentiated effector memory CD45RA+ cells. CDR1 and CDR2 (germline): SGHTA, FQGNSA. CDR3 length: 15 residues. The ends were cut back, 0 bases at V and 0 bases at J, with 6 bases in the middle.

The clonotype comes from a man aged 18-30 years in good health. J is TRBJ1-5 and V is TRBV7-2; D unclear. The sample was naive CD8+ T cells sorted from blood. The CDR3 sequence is CASSLAVYSNQPQHF. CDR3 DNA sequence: TGTGCCAGCAGCTTAGCTGTCTATAGCAATCAGCCCCAGCATTTT.